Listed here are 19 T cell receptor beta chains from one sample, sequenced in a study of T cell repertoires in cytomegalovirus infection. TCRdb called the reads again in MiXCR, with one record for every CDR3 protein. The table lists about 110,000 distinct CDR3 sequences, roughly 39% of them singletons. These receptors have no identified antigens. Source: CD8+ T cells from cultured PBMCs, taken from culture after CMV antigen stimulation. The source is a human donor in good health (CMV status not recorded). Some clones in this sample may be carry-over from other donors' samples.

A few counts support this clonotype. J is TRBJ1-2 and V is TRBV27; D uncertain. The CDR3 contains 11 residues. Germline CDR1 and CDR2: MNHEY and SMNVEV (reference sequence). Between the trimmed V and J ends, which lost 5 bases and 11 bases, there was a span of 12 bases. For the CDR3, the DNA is TGTGCCAGCAGTGATGGATTCCTTTACACCTTC. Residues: CASSDGFLYTF.

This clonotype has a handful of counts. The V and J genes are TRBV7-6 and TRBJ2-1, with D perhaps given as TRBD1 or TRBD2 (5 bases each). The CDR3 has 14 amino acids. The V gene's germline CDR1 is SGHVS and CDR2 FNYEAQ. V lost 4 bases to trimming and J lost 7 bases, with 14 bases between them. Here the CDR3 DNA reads TGTGCCAGCAGCTCCCCGGGACCAGGGAATGAGCAGTTCTTC. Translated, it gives CASSSPGPGNEQFF. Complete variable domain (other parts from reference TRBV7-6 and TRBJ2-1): GAGVSQSPRYKVTKRGQDVALRCDPISGHVSLYWYRQALGQGPEFLTYFNYEAQQDKSGLPNDRFSAERPEGSISTLTIQRTEQRDSAMYRCASSSPGPGNEQFFGPGTRLTVL.

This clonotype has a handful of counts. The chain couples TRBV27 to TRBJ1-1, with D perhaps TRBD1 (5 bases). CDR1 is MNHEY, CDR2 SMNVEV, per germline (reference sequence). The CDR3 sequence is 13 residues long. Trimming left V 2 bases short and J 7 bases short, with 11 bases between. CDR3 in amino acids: CASSLHRGGEAFF. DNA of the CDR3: TGTGCCAGCAGTTTACATAGGGGAGGTGAAGCTTTCTTT.

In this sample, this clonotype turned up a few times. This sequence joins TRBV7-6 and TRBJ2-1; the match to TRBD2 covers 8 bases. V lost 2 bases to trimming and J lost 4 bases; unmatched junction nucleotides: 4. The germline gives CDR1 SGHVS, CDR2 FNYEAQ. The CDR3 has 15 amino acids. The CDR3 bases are TGTGCCAGCAGCTTACTGCGGGGGGAATACAATGAGCAGTTCTTC. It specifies CASSLLRGEYNEQFF.

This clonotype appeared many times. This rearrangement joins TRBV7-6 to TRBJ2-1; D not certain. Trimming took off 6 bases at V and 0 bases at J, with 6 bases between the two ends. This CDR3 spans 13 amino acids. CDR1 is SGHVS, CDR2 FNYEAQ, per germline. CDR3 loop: CASSLSSYNEQFF. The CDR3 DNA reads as TGTGCCAGCAGTCTAAGCTCCTACAATGAGCAGTTCTTC. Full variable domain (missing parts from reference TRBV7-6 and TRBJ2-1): GAGVSQSPRYKVTKRGQDVALRCDPISGHVSLYWYRQALGQGPEFLTYFNYEAQQDKSGLPNDRFSAERPEGSISTLTIQRTEQRDSAMYRCASSLSSYNEQFFGPGTRLTVL.

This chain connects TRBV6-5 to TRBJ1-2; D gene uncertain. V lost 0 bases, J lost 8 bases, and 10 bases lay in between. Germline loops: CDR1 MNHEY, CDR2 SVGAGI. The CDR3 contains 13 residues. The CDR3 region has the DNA TGTGCCAGCAGTTACTCGGAAGAGCGGGGCTACACCTTC. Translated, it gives CASSYSEERGYTF.

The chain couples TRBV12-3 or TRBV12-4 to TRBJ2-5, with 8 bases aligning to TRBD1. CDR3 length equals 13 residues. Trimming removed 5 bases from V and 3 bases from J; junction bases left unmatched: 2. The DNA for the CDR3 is TGTGCCAGCAGTACAGGGGGAGAAGAGACCCAGTACTTC. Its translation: CASSTGGEETQYF.

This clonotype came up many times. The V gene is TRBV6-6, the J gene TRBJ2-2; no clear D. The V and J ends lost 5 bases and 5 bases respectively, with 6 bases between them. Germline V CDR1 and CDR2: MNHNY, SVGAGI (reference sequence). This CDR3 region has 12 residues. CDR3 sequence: CASSPTTGELFF. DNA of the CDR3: TGTGCCAGCAGTCCGACAACCGGGGAGCTGTTTTTT.

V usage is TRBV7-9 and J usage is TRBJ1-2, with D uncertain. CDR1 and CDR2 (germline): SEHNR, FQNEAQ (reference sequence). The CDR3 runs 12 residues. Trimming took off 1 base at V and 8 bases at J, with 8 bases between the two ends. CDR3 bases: TGTGCCAGCAGCTTAGGTGAAAACGGCTACACCTTC. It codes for CASSLGENGYTF.

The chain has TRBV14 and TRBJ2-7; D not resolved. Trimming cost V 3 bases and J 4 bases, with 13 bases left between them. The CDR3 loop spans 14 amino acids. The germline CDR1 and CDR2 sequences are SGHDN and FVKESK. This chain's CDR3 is CASSHWQALYEQYF. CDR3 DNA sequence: TGTGCCAGCAGCCACTGGCAGGCACTTTACGAGCAGTACTTC. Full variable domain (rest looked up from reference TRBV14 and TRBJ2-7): EAGVTQFPSHSVIEKGQTVTLRCDPISGHDNLYWYRRVMGKEIKFLLHFVKESKQDESGMPNNRFLAERTGGTYSTLKVQPAELEDSGVYFCASSHWQALYEQYFGPGTRLTVT.

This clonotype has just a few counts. The CDR3 DNA reads as TGTGCCAGCACCCAGGGTTACGGGGCAGATACGCAGTATTTT. This encodes CASTQGYGADTQYF. The rearrangement joins TRBV27 to TRBJ2-3, with D possibly called TRBD1 or TRBD2 (5 bases each). The CDR3 extends over 14 amino acids. V lost 7 bases, J lost 4 bases, and 15 bases lay in between. The germline V gene has CDR1 MNHEY and CDR2 SMNVEV (reference sequence).

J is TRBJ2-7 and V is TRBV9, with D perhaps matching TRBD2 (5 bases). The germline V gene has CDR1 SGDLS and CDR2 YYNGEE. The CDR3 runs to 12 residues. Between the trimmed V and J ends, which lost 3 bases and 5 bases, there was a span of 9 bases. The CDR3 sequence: CASSGIGDEQYF. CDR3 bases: TGTGCCAGCAGCGGGATCGGGGACGAGCAGTACTTC.

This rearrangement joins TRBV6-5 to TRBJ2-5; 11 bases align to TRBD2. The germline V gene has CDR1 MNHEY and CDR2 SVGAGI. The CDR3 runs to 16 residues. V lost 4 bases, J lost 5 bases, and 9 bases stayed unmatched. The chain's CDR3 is CASSSASGGKGETQYF. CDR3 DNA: TGTGCCAGCAGTTCGGCTAGCGGGGGGAAGGGGGAGACCCAGTACTTC.

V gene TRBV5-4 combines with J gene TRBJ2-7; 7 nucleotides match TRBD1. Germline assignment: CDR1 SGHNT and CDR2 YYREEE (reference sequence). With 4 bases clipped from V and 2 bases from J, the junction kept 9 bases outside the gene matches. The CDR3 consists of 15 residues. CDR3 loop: CASSPRTGTAYEQYF. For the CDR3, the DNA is TGTGCCAGCAGCCCAAGAACCGGGACAGCCTACGAGCAGTACTTC.

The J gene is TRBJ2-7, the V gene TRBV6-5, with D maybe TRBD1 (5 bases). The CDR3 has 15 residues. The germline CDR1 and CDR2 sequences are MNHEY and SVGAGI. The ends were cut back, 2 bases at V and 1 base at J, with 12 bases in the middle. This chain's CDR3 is CASSYSQGGSYEQYF. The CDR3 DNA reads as TGTGCCAGCAGTTACAGCCAGGGTGGGTCCTACGAGCAGTACTTC.

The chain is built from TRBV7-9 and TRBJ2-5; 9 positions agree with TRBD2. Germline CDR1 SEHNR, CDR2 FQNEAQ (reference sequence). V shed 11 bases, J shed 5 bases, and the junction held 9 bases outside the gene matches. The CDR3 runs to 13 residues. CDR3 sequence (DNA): TGTGCCGCAGGGTTAGCGGGGGACGAGACCCAGTACTTC. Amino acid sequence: CAAGLAGDETQYF.

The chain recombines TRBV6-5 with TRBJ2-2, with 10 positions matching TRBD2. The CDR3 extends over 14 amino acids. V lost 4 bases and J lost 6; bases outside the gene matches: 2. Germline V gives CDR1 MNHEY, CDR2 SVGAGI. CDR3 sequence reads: CASSFSGGPGELFF. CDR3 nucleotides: TGTGCCAGCAGTTTTAGCGGGGGGCCCGGGGAGCTGTTTTTT.

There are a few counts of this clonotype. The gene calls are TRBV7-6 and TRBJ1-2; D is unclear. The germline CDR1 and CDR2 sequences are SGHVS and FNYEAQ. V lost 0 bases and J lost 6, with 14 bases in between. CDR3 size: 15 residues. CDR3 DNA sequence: TGTGCCAGCAGCTTAGCGGTTCAGGCCCATGATGGCTACACCTTC. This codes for CASSLAVQAHDGYTF.

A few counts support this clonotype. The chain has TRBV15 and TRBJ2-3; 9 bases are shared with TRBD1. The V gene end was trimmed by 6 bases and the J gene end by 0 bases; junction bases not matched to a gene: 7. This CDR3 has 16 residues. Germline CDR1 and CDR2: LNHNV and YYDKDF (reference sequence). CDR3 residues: CATSPDRGGSTDTQYF. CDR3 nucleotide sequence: TGTGCCACCAGTCCCGACAGGGGGGGAAGCACAGATACGCAGTATTTT.